A selection of T cell receptor beta chains follows, all from one sample in a study of blood T cell repertoires in COVID-19. The method was immunoSEQ multiplex PCR; TCRdb's version includes in-frame clones alone and lacks a portion of them. The sample lists approximately 45,000 clones; about 90% were seen once. The sequenced sample was peripheral blood. The receptors here all came from a woman aged 40 to 55 with acute or convalescent COVID-19. Both conserved end residues are part of each CDR3. A D gene is named only where the DNA matches it firmly. A clone size is listed for some rows: how often the clone was seen (once, few, many), or a class if it is expanded.

clone_size,j_call,d_call,v_call,cdr3_aa,cdr3_nt
.,TRBJ1-1,TRBD1,TRBV11-2,CASSYPTGGGYTEAFF,TGTGCCAGCAGTTATCCCACAGGGGGGGGTTACACTGAAGCTTTCTTT
.,TRBJ1-2,.,TRBV11-2,CASSPGPREGLLYGYTF,TGTGCCAGCAGCCCGGGACCCCGGGAGGGGCTATTGTATGGCTACACCTTC
.,TRBJ1-5,.,TRBV6-5,CASSLEGDIPRQPQHF,TGTGCCAGCAGTTTAGAGGGGGACATTCCGCGTCAGCCCCAGCATTTT
.,TRBJ1-5,.,TRBV6-1,CASSEALQGRQPQHF,TGTGCCAGCAGTGAAGCGCTTCAGGGGCGGCAGCCCCAGCATTTT
.,TRBJ2-7,TRBD2,TRBV30,CAWSRTSGPSEQYF,TGTGCCTGGAGCCGGACTAGCGGCCCCTCCGAGCAGTACTTC
.,TRBJ1-2,.,TRBV11-2,CASSLDREGLGGYTF,TGTGCCAGCAGCTTAGACAGGGAAGGGCTCGGTGGCTACACCTTC
.,TRBJ1-3,.,TRBV7-2,CASSLAGVGNTIYF,TGTGCCAGCAGCTTAGCAGGGGTTGGAAACACCATATATTTT
.,TRBJ1-5,.,TRBV27,CASNFRGFSNQPQHF,TGTGCCAGCAACTTTAGGGGGTTTAGCAATCAGCCCCAGCATTTT
.,TRBJ2-3,TRBD1,TRBV28,CASSLFQGAATDTQYF,TGTGCCAGCAGTTTATTTCAGGGGGCAGCCACAGATACGCAGTATTTT
.,TRBJ2-2,TRBD1,TRBV7-3,CASSYSGGGTGELFF,TGTGCCAGCAGCTATTCAGGGGGCGGCACCGGGGAGCTGTTTTTT
.,TRBJ1-2,.,TRBV9,CASSVVDSYGYTF,TGTGCCAGCAGCGTAGTAGACAGCTATGGCTACACCTTC
few,TRBJ1-5,TRBD1,TRBV28,CASLGQGARQPQHF,TGTGCCAGCTTGGGACAGGGGGCTCGACAGCCCCAGCATTTT
.,TRBJ2-1,TRBD2,TRBV18,CASSPREDAQFF,TGTGCCAGCTCACCGCGGGAGGATGCGCAGTTCTTC
.,TRBJ2-2,TRBD1,TRBV11-3,CASSHRDSTGELFF,TGTGCCAGCAGCCACCGGGACAGTACCGGGGAGCTGTTTTTT
.,TRBJ1-2,TRBD1,TRBV28,CASSLFGRGMDGYTF,TGTGCCAGCAGTTTATTCGGCAGGGGGATGGATGGCTACACCTTC
few,TRBJ1-2,.,TRBV5-6,CASSLAQVAAYGYTF,TGTGCCAGCAGCTTGGCCCAGGTGGCCGCCTATGGCTACACCTTC
.,TRBJ1-2,.,TRBV12-5,CASGLSQVSGYTF,TGTGCTAGTGGTTTGAGTCAGGTCTCGGGCTACACCTTC
.,TRBJ2-6,.,TRBV13,CASSDSAGANVLTF,TGTGCCAGCAGCGACAGTGCTGGGGCCAACGTCCTGACTTTC
once,TRBJ1-2,TRBD1,TRBV30,CAWSTGTGHNYGYTF,TGTGCCTGGAGCACCGGGACAGGACATAACTATGGCTACACCTTC
.,TRBJ2-3,TRBD1,TRBV5-1,CASSSYPGQGTDTQYF,TGCGCCAGCAGCTCCTACCCGGGACAGGGAACAGATACGCAGTATTTT
.,TRBJ1-2,.,TRBV12-3/TRBV12-4,CASSFAPDYGYTF,TGTGCCAGCAGTTTTGCCCCAGACTATGGCTACACCTTC
.,TRBJ2-2,TRBD1,TRBV28,CASSQTGANTGELFF,TGTGCCAGCAGTCAGACAGGGGCGAACACCGGGGAGCTGTTTTTT
.,TRBJ2-3,.,TRBV19,CASSKYGPTTPDTQYF,TGTGCCAGTAGTAAATATGGTCCCACGACACCAGATACGCAGTATTTT
.,TRBJ2-2,TRBD2,TRBV2,CASSETSGNTGELFF,TGTGCCAGCAGTGAGACTAGCGGTAACACCGGGGAGCTGTTTTTT
.,TRBJ2-3,TRBD2,TRBV10-2,CASIRTSEGFKDTQYF,TGCGCCAGCATTCGGACTAGTGAGGGATTCAAAGATACGCAGTATTTT
.,TRBJ1-1,.,TRBV30,CAWGNEEAFF,TGTGCCTGGGGGAATGAGGAAGCTTTCTTT
.,TRBJ2-2,.,TRBV12-3/TRBV12-4,CASRHYTGELFF,TGTGCCAGCAGACATTACACCGGGGAGCTGTTTTTT
.,TRBJ2-7,.,TRBV6-5,CASSYGGGAFSYEQYF,TGTGCCAGCAGTTACGGGGGGGGCGCGTTTTCCTACGAGCAGTACTTC
.,TRBJ2-1,TRBD1,TRBV7-2,CASSPNRGTYNEQFF,TGTGCCAGCAGCCCGAACAGGGGTACCTACAATGAGCAGTTCTTC
few,TRBJ2-3,.,TRBV4-3,CASSQGTLRGADTQYF,TGCGCCAGCAGCCAAGGGACCCTCAGGGGGGCAGATACGCAGTATTTT
.,TRBJ2-2,.,TRBV19,CASSTHRAGELFF,TGTGCCAGTAGTACTCACAGGGCCGGGGAGCTGTTTTTT
.,TRBJ1-2,.,TRBV7-8,CASSSSLGQGKVGYTF,TGTGCCAGCAGCTCTTCGTTGGGGCAGGGAAAGGTTGGCTACACCTTC
.,TRBJ1-6,TRBD1,TRBV5-6,CASSFKGGASMNSPLHF,TGTGCCAGCAGCTTTAAAGGGGGCGCTTCCATGAATTCACCCCTCCACTTT
.,TRBJ2-1,.,TRBV14,CASSPKVGRHNEQFF,TGTGCCAGCAGTCCCAAGGTAGGGAGGCACAATGAGCAGTTCTTC